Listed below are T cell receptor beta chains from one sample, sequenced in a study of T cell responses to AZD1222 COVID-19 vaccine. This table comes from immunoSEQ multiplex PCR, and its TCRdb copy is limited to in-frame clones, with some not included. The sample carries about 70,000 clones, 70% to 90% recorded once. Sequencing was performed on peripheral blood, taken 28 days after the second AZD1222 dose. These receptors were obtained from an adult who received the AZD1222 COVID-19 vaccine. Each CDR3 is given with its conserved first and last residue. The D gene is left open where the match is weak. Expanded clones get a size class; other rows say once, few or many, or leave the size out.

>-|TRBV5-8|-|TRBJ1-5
TGTGCCAGCAGCAAGGTCGGGAGTGGAGGCCAGCCCCAGCATTTT
CASSKVGSGGQPQHF
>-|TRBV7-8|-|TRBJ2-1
TGTGCCAGCAGCTTCAGTCAGGGCAATGAGCAGTTCTTC
CASSFSQGNEQFF
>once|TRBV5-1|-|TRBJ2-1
TGCGCCAGCAGGCCGGGACTCGGCCCGTTCGGGCAGTTCTTC
CASRPGLGPFGQFF
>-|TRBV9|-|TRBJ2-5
TGTGCCAGCAGCGTAGCTACGGAGGGCCTAGAGACCCAGTACTTC
CASSVATEGLETQYF
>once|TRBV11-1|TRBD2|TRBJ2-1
TGTGCCAGCAGTAAGGTAGTGGCTAGCGGGAGCCATGAGCAGTTCTTC
CASSKVVASGSHEQFF
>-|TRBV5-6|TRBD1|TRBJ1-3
TGTGCCAGCAGCGGGGGGACAGCCACTGGAAACACCATATATTTT
CASSGGTATGNTIYF
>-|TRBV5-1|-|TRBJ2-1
TGCGCCAGCAGCATGGACCTACAATTCAACAATGAGCAGTTCTTC
CASSMDLQFNNEQFF
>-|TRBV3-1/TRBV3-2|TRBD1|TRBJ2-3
TGTGCCAGCAGTCTAACCGGGACAGGGCTATCGGATACGCAGTATTTT
CASSLTGTGLSDTQYF
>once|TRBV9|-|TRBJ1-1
TGTGCCAGCAGCGTAGAAGACAGCCTCATGAACACTGAAGCTTTCTTT
CASSVEDSLMNTEAFF
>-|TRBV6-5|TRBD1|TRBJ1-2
TGTGCCAGCAGTTACCCGGGACAGGGGAACTATGGCTACACCTTC
CASSYPGQGNYGYTF
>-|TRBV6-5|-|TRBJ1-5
TGTGCCAGCAGTCCATATGGGGGATTTAATCAGCCCCAGCATTTT
CASSPYGGFNQPQHF
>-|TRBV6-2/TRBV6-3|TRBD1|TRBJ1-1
TGTGCCAGCAGCCGTCCGGGACAGGGTTTACCTGAAGCTTTCTTT
CASSRPGQGLPEAFF
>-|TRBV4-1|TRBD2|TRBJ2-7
TGCGCCAGCAGCCAGGGAGGACTAGCCCGCTACGAGCAGTACTTC
CASSQGGLARYEQYF
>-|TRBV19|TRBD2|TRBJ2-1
TGTGCCAGTAGTAAAGAATTAAGCGGGAACAAACCCAATGAGCAGTTCTTC
CASSKELSGNKPNEQFF
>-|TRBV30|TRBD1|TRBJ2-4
TGTGCCTGGGACAGGGGTGGGAACATTCAGTACTTC
CAWDRGGNIQYF
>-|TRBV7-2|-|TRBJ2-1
TGTGCCAGCACCCTTAGGGATAATGAGCAGTTCTTC
CASTLRDNEQFF
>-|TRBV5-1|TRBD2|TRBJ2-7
TGCGCCAGCAGCTTGGCGGGGACTACTTACGAGCAGTACTTC
CASSLAGTTYEQYF
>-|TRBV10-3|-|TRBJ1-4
TGTGCCATCAGTGAGCGGCAGGGAGGCGAAAAACTGTTTTTT
CAISERQGGEKLFF
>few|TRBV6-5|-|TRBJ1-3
TGTGCCAGCAGTTACGGCAGGGAAGGAAACACCATATATTTT
CASSYGREGNTIYF
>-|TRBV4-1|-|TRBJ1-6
TGCGCCAGCAGCCAAGATCGACCGACAGAGGTTAATTCACCCCTCCACTTT
CASSQDRPTEVNSPLHF
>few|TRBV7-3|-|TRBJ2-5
TGTGCCAGCAGCTCCGCAGGGGGCGGGAGGGAGACCCAGTACTTC
CASSSAGGGRETQYF
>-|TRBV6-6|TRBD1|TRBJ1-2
TGTGCCAGCAGTCCGACAGGGGATTATGGCTACACCTTC
CASSPTGDYGYTF
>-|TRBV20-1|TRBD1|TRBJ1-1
TGCAGTGCTAGAGGCCCGGGACAGCCCTACTTT
CSARGPGQPYF
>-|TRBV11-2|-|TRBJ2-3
TGTGCCAGCAGCCCCCACGGAGGTGGGAGCACGGATACGCAGTATTTT
CASSPHGGGSTDTQYF
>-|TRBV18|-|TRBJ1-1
TGTGCCAGCTCGTACAACAGGGACACTGAAGCTTTCTTT
CASSYNRDTEAFF
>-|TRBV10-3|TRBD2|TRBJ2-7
TGTGCCATCAGTGAGTTCGGGACTAGCGGGAAGTCCTACGAGCAGTACTTC
CAISEFGTSGKSYEQYF
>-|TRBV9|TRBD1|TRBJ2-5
TGTGCCAGCAGCGCGGACAGGGGGCGCGTGGAGACCCAGTACTTC
CASSADRGRVETQYF
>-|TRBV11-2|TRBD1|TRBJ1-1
TGTGCCAGCAGCTTGGGACAGGCCCCTGAAGCTTTCTTT
CASSLGQAPEAFF
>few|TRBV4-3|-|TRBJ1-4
TGCGCCAGCAGCCAAGCCTCCGGGGAAAGGGGAAAACTGTTTTTT
CASSQASGERGKLFF
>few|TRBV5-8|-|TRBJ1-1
TGTGCCAGCAGCTTGGCAGGGCAGTGGAACACTGAAGCTTTCTTT
CASSLAGQWNTEAFF
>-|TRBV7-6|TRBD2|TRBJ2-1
TGTGCCAGCAGCTCCCTGCCGGGGAGGGCCAGATCCTACAATGAGCAGTTCTTC
CASSSLPGRARSYNEQFF
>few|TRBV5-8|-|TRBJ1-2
TGTGCCAGCAGCTTGCTGTACGTGGCCTATGGCTACACCTTC
CASSLLYVAYGYTF
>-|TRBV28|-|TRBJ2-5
TGTGCCAGCAGTCCCCAGACTAGTACAGAGACCCAGTACTTC
CASSPQTSTETQYF
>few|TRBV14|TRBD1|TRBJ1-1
TGTGCCAGCACCCTAGTCGCAGGGGGCTCTGAAGCTTTCTTT
CASTLVAGGSEAFF
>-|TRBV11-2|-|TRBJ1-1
TGTGCCAGCAGCTTAGGGGGGGGTGAAGCTTTCTTT
CASSLGGGEAFF
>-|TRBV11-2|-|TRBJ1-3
TGTGCCAGCAGCTTAAGAGACACGAGCTCTGGAAACACCATATATTTT
CASSLRDTSSGNTIYF
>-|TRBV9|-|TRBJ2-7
TGTGCCAGCAGCGTAGAAGGGTGGGGCACCTCCGAGCAGTACTTC
CASSVEGWGTSEQYF
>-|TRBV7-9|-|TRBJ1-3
TGTGCCAGCAGCTTAGCTAACTCTGGAAACACCATATATTTT
CASSLANSGNTIYF
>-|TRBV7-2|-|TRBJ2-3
TGTGCCAGCAGTTTCCCCCAACGGGATGAGTATTTT
CASSFPQRDEYF
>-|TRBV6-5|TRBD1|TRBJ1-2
TGTGCCAGCAGTTCAACGACAGGGAATAACTATGGCTACACCTTC
CASSSTTGNNYGYTF
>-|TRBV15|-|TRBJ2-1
TGTGCCACCAGCAGAGAATTGAATGAGCAGTTCTTC
CATSRELNEQFF
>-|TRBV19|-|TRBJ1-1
TGTGCCAGTAGTATTGGGGGCCCGAGGTTGGATACTGAAGCTTTCTTT
CASSIGGPRLDTEAFF